What follows describes a single T cell receptor beta chain. Its cognate antigen is unknown. The data were obtained in a study of cytomegalovirus exposure and HLA in healthy donors. Study results and limitations: Later analysis found that TCR beta chains associated with HLA were more clonally expanded than other, equally common chains.

Researchers ran the PCR with 60 Vbeta and 13 Jbeta primers. TCRdb's table, derived via immunoSEQ multiplex PCR, lists solely in-frame clones and lacks some. The sample records under 200,000 clones, 80% to 85% being singletons. V trimming: 2 bases; J trimming: 4 bases; junction bases outside the gene matches: 10. CDR1 SNHLY and CDR2 FYNNEI come from the germline V gene. CDR3 length: 18 residues. Material for sequencing was PBMCs. V is TRBV2 and J is TRBJ2-3; 12 nucleotides line up with TRBD2. The receptor's source is a human donor in good health. In nucleotides, the CDR3 is TGTGCCAGCAGTGAATCTAGGACTAGCGGGATTCAAGCAGATACGCAGTATTTT. Residues: CASSESRTSGIQADTQYF.